The rows below give T cell receptor beta chains drawn from one sample of a study of blood T cells in healthy people across ages. Via MiXCR, TCRdb re-called the 5' RACE reads, giving one row per CDR3 protein. In the table there are approximately 900,000 distinct CDR3 sequences, about 44% of which are singletons. Sequenced: blood. Receptors originate from a man aged 25-40 years in good health. Both conserved end residues are part of each CDR3. Each record gives: D gene, V gene, J gene, clone size, CDR3 DNA, CDR3 protein. The D gene is left open where the match is weak. Size is omitted from some rows. Given values are once, few, many or a class for expanded clones.

NA,TRBV5-1,TRBJ2-1,NA,TGCGCCAGCAGCTCGCCACCGAGTAATGAGCAGTTCTTC,CASSSPPSNEQFF
TRBD2,TRBV12-3/TRBV12-4,TRBJ2-1,few,TGTGCCAGCAGTTCAACTAGCGGGGGGACAGAGGAGCAGTTCTTC,CASSSTSGGTEEQFF
TRBD1,TRBV4-2,TRBJ2-7,NA,TGTGCCAGCAGCCAAGACCGGGACAGGGGATTCTACGAGCAGTACTTC,CASSQDRDRGFYEQYF
NA,TRBV2,TRBJ2-5,NA,TGTGCCAGCAGTGAGGTCCGGTGGTACCAAGAGACCCAGTACTTC,CASSEVRWYQETQYF
NA,TRBV6-5,TRBJ2-7,NA,TGTGCCAGCAGTTACGCAGAGGAGCTCTACGAGCAGTACTTC,CASSYAEELYEQYF
NA,TRBV28,TRBJ2-1,few,TGTGCCAGCAGCCGTTTGGGGCAGCACGGCGAGCAGTTCTTC,CASSRLGQHGEQFF
NA,TRBV2,TRBJ1-2,NA,TGTGCCAGCAGGACCGAAACCGGGGGCTACACCTTC,CASRTETGGYTF
NA,TRBV6-4,TRBJ1-2,few,TGTGCCAGCGGGGTGGGCCAAGTCCTTCGGGGCTACACCTTC,CASGVGQVLRGYTF
NA,TRBV5-1,TRBJ2-5,few,TGCGCCAGCAGCGACCTTTCCCAAGAGACCCAGTACTTC,CASSDLSQETQYF
NA,TRBV3-1,TRBJ2-7,NA,TGTGCCAGCAGCCAACGAGGTAGTCACAATGAGCAGTACTTC,CASSQRGSHNEQYF
TRBD1,TRBV28,TRBJ2-3,NA,TGTGCCGGCCCAGGGGGTACGCAGTATTTT,CAGPGGTQYF
NA,TRBV6-4,TRBJ2-3,NA,TGTGCCAGCAGCCATAAGCCTGAGGTCCTAACAGATACGCAGTATTTT,CASSHKPEVLTDTQYF
TRBD2,TRBV4-2,TRBJ2-4,NA,TGTGCCAGCAGCCCGCGGGGGGGGCAGAAAAACATTCAGTACTTC,CASSPRGGQKNIQYF
TRBD1,TRBV3-1,TRBJ2-5,NA,TGTGCCAGCAGCCAAGAATGGGGGACAGCATCTGGGGAGCAGTACTTC,CASSQEWGTASGEQYF
TRBD1,TRBV13,TRBJ1-2,NA,TGTGCCAGCAGCGACACGACAGGGAGCTATGGCTACACCTTC,CASSDTTGSYGYTF
TRBD2,TRBV5-1,TRBJ2-1,few,TGCGCCAGCAGCTTGGTTTCTAGCGGGGCGTACAATGAGCAGTTCTTC,CASSLVSSGAYNEQFF
NA,TRBV6-1,TRBJ2-7,few,TGTGCCAGCAGTGAAGGGGTGGGGACGCCCTACGAGCAGTACTTC,CASSEGVGTPYEQYF
TRBD2,TRBV6-2/TRBV6-3,TRBJ2-5,NA,TGTGCCAGCAGTTACCCTAGCGGGACTATGTACTTC,CASSYPSGTMYF
NA,TRBV4-1,TRBJ1-2,NA,TGCGCCAGCAGCCAATACGCAGGGGACTATGGCTACACCTTC,CASSQYAGDYGYTF
NA,TRBV5-1,TRBJ1-4,many,TGCGCCAGCAGCTTAGGGGGAACTAATGAAAAACTGTTTTTT,CASSLGGTNEKLFF
TRBD1,TRBV7-2,TRBJ2-7,NA,TGTGCCAGCAGCAACAGGGGGCGCTACAATGAGCAGTACTTC,CASSNRGRYNEQYF
NA,TRBV7-2,TRBJ1-5,NA,TGTGCCAGCAGCTTAGATGTCGCTCAGCCCCAGCATTTT,CASSLDVAQPQHF
TRBD1,TRBV6-2/TRBV6-3,TRBJ2-5,NA,TGTGCCAGCAGTACAGGGGTTCGGGAGACCCAGTACTTC,CASSTGVRETQYF
NA,TRBV10-3,TRBJ1-1,few,TGTGCCATCAGTCAGGGGCCCCATACTCTCCCTTTCTTT,CAISQGPHTLPFF
NA,TRBV25-1,TRBJ2-2,NA,TGTGCCAGCAGTGGATACAGGGTCGAAACCGGGGAGCTGTTTTTT,CASSGYRVETGELFF
NA,TRBV4-3,TRBJ2-7,NA,TGCGCCAGCAGCCAATGGCAGGGAGGATCCTACGAGCAGTACTTC,CASSQWQGGSYEQYF
NA,TRBV20-1,TRBJ2-3,NA,TGCAGTGCAAAAAGGGACACAGATACGCAGTATTTT,CSAKRDTDTQYF
NA,TRBV6-2/TRBV6-3,TRBJ1-1,few,TGTGCCAGCAGTGACGGGGTTGAAGCTTTCTTT,CASSDGVEAFF
NA,TRBV28,TRBJ2-3,few,TGTGCCAGCACCTCACTGGGGTATACGCAGTATTTT,CASTSLGYTQYF
TRBD1,TRBV20-1,TRBJ2-2,NA,TGCAGTGCAAAGGGGACAGTACCACCATACGGGGAGCTGTTTTTT,CSAKGTVPPYGELFF
NA,TRBV6-1,TRBJ1-4,few,TGTGCCAGCAGTGATTTTGGGTTGGGGAAACTGTTTTTT,CASSDFGLGKLFF
TRBD1,TRBV6-1,TRBJ2-7,NA,TGTGCCAGCAGTGAAGAGACGGCAGGGGGCTACGAGCAGTACTTC,CASSEETAGGYEQYF
NA,TRBV9,TRBJ2-1,few,TGTGCCAGCAGCACTAGGACTAATTTCGGTGAGCAGTTCTTC,CASSTRTNFGEQFF
TRBD2,TRBV29-1,TRBJ2-3,few,TGCAGCGTTGAACCGTGGATAGCGGGGGCAAGCACAGATACGCAGTATTTT,CSVEPWIAGASTDTQYF
TRBD1,TRBV2,TRBJ1-2,NA,TGTGCCAGCAGGGAAACCGGGACAGGGATTGGGGGTGGCTACACCTTC,CASRETGTGIGGGYTF
TRBD1,TRBV20-1,TRBJ1-6,NA,TGCAGTGCTAGAGATTCCAGAGGGGGCGCAGGTGCTTCACCCCTCCACTTT,CSARDSRGGAGASPLHF